These 27 T cell receptor beta chains were sequenced from one sample in a study of blood T cell repertoires in COVID-19. Profiling relied on immunoSEQ multiplex PCR, and the TCRdb table lists in-frame clones only, not all of them. The table shows about 200,000 clones, with over 80% occurring only once. The sequencing sample was made of peripheral blood. These TCRs come from a man between 60 and 70 years old with COVID-19, enrolled during active disease.

This chain links TRBV7-3 with TRBJ1-3; 9 nucleotides align to TRBD1. The CDR3 has 14 amino acids. The trim removed 5 bases at V and 4 bases at J, leaving 3 bases unmatched. Per the germline V gene, CDR1 is SGHTA and CDR2 is FQGTGA. Here the CDR3 reads CASSPTGGGNTIYF. The CDR3 DNA follows: TGTGCCAGCAGCCCCACAGGGGGCGGAAACACCATATATTTT.

The V gene is TRBV2, the J gene TRBJ1-5; 7 nucleotides align to TRBD1. The CDR3 is 13 residues long. From germline, CDR1 is SNHLY and CDR2 FYNNEI. V was pared by 3 bases and J by 15 bases, with 11 bases of the junction left unmatched. CDR3 coding DNA: TGTGCCAGCAGTGAGATGGACAGGATGGGACGGCATTTT. The encoded protein is CASSEMDRMGRHF. Supplemented by reference TRBV2 and TRBJ1-5, the full variable domain reads EPEVTQTPSHQVTQMGQEVILRCVPISNHLYFYWYRQILGQKVEFLVSFYNNEISEKSEIFDDQFSVERPDGSNFTLKIRSTKLEDSAMYFCASSEMDRMGRHFGDGTRLSIL.

The chain couples TRBV20-1 to TRBJ2-7, with TRBD1 matching over 10 bases. V shed 3 bases, J shed 5 bases, and the junction held 7 bases outside the gene matches. The CDR3 spans 14 residues. Germline-derived CDR1 and CDR2 are DFQATT and SNEGSKA (reference sequence). DNA for the CDR3: TGCAGTGCTAGTCGACAGGGGGCAAGAGACGAGCAGTACTTC. Encoded protein: CSASRQGARDEQYF.

The rearrangement joins TRBV15 to TRBJ1-4, with 9 bases lining up with TRBD1. The CDR3 runs to 15 residues. Germline values: CDR1 LNHNV, CDR2 YYDKDF (reference sequence). J lost 5 bases, V lost 1 base, and 2 bases had no gene match. The CDR3 DNA sequence: TGTGCCACCAGCAGAGTGGGACAGGGAAATGAAAAACTGTTTTTT. This translates into CATSRVGQGNEKLFF.

For the CDR3, the DNA is TGTGCCAGTACTTCGACAGGGCCGCGTGGCTACACCTTC. This gives the protein CASTSTGPRGYTF. The chain combines TRBV19 with TRBJ1-2; 7 bases fit TRBD1. The trim removed 7 bases at V and 7 bases at J, leaving 9 bases unmatched. Germline loops: CDR1 LNHDA, CDR2 SQIVND (reference sequence). The CDR3 has 13 residues.

The rearrangement uses TRBV6-2 or TRBV6-3 and TRBJ1-3; D is uncertain. Trimming left V 2 bases short and J 8 bases short, with 10 bases between. The length of the CDR3 is 13 residues. The V gene's germline CDR1 is MNHEY and CDR2 SVGEGT. CDR3 DNA sequence: TGTGCCAGCAGTTACGGAGGGAGGTACACCATATATTTT. Translation: CASSYGGRYTIYF.

This sequence joins TRBV19 and TRBJ1-2; maybe TRBD1 (6 bases). In germline, CDR1 is LNHDA, CDR2 SQIVND (reference sequence). With 4 bases removed from V and 11 bases from J, the gap between germline ends came to 29 bases. The CDR3 length is 17 residues. As DNA, the CDR3 is TGTGCCAGTAGTACCGGACAGAGGCTCAGAGGCCCTAGTGGATACACCTTC. Encoded protein: CASSTGQRLRGPSGYTF. Full variable domain (rest looked up from reference TRBV19 and TRBJ1-2): DGGITQSPKYLFRKEGQNVTLSCEQNLNHDAMYWYRQDPGQGLRLIYYSQIVNDFQKGDIAEGYSVSREKKESFPLTVTSAQKNPTAFYLCASSTGQRLRGPSGYTFGSGTRLTVV.

The rearrangement links TRBV4-1 to TRBJ2-4, with TRBD2 matching over 13 bases. Looked up from germline, CDR1 is MGHRA and CDR2 is YSYEKL. The CDR3 spans 19 residues. After removal of 0 bases from V and 7 bases from J, the junction contained 12 bases not matched to a gene. The CDR3 nucleotides are TGCGCCAGCAGCCAAGATAGTGGGTGGACTAGCGGGAGTAGGAACATTCAGTACTTC. This encodes CASSQDSGWTSGSRNIQYF.

CDR3 DNA: TGTGCCACCAGTGATTTCCGAGGTATCCCCCTCCACTTT. Translated: CATSDFRGIPLHF. V and J are TRBV24-1 and TRBJ1-6, with D unclear. This CDR3 region has 13 residues. Germline CDR1 reads KGHDR; CDR2 reads SFDVKD. The V end lost 1 base, the J end lost 13 bases, and 10 bases lay between the germline ends.

This clone was detected only once. The chain has TRBV5-1 and TRBJ2-7, with 11 nucleotides matching TRBD2. The CDR3 is made up of 14 amino acids. Germline V CDR1 and CDR2: SGHRS, YFSETQ. The junction had 5 bases not matched to a gene; V was cut back by 4 bases and J by 5 bases. CDR3 loop: CASSPGTSGDEQYF. CDR3 nucleotides: TGCGCCAGCAGCCCCGGGACTAGCGGCGACGAGCAGTACTTC.

DNA for the CDR3: TGTGCCAGCAGCTTGGGAGACACTGGTCATCTTTATGGCTACACCTTC. Its translation is CASSLGDTGHLYGYTF. V is TRBV7-9 and J is TRBJ1-2, with D uncertain. The V and J ends lost 3 bases and 5 bases respectively, with 19 bases between them. Germline CDR1 SEHNR, CDR2 FQNEAQ (reference sequence). The CDR3 loop spans 16 amino acids.

J is TRBJ2-3 and V is TRBV5-1, with TRBD2 matching over 7 bases. V trimming: 1 base; J trimming: 3 bases; junction bases outside the gene matches: 2. Looked up from germline, CDR1 is SGHRS and CDR2 is YFSETQ. The CDR3 extends over 14 amino acids. Here the CDR3 DNA reads TGCGCCAGCAGCTTGCCTAGCGGAACAGATACGCAGTATTTT. It is translated as CASSLPSGTDTQYF.

The chain links TRBV7-8 to TRBJ1-4; D call uncertain. The CDR3 has 15 amino acids. The germline CDR1 and CDR2 sequences are SGHVS and FQNEAQ. Trimming removed 2 bases from V and 0 bases from J, with 7 bases in between. CDR3 bases: TGTGCCAGCAGCTTACTTCGGGCAACTAATGAAAAACTGTTTTTT. Translating it yields CASSLLRATNEKLFF.

The rearrangement joins TRBV27 to TRBJ2-1; 7 nucleotides align to TRBD2. Germline-derived CDR1 and CDR2 are MNHEY and SMNVEV (reference sequence). The CDR3 has 15 amino acids. The trim removed 3 bases at V and 4 bases at J, leaving 6 bases unmatched. The CDR3 loop is CASSFRRERYNEQFF. The CDR3 coding sequence is TGTGCCAGCAGTTTCAGGCGGGAGAGATACAATGAGCAGTTCTTC.

This chain joins TRBV27 and TRBJ2-7; tentatively, D is TRBD1 (6 bases). In germline, CDR1 is MNHEY, CDR2 SMNVEV (reference sequence). CDR3 length: 11 amino acids. V shed 7 bases and J shed 5 bases, with 9 bases lying between them. The CDR3 spells CASNWGHEQYF. DNA for the CDR3: TGTGCCAGCAATTGGGGGCACGAGCAGTACTTC.

CDR3 sequence reads: CASSLYTGGADYGYTF. CDR3 nucleotides: TGCGCCAGCAGCTTGTACACAGGGGGCGCTGACTATGGCTACACCTTC. V usage is TRBV5-1 and J usage is TRBJ1-2; 9 bases are shared with TRBD1. Trimming cost V 1 base and J 3 bases; bases outside gene matches: 7. CDR1 SGHRS and CDR2 YFSETQ come from the germline V gene. The CDR3 length is 16 residues.

This rearrangement joins TRBV5-6 to TRBJ1-3; D remains unclear. This CDR3 spans 15 amino acids. The germline gives CDR1 SGHDT, CDR2 YYEEEE. With 0 bases removed from V and 4 bases from J, the gap between germline ends came to 11 bases. The CDR3 bases are TGTGCCAGCAGCTTGGAGGAGGGTACCGGAAACACCATATATTTT. Its protein is CASSLEEGTGNTIYF. Supplemented by reference TRBV5-6 and TRBJ1-3, the full variable domain reads DAGVTQSPTHLIKTRGQQVTLRCSPKSGHDTVSWYQQALGQGPQFIFQYYEEEERQRGNFPDRFSGHQFPNYSSELNVNALLLGDSALYLCASSLEEGTGNTIYFGEGSWLTVV.

V and J are TRBV7-8 and TRBJ1-4, with TRBD1 identical over 7 bases. With V trimmed by 5 bases and J by 5 bases, 11 bases remained unmatched. CDR3 length: 16 amino acids. Germline V gives CDR1 SGHVS, CDR2 FQNEAQ. The CDR3 DNA is TGTGCCAGCAGCCCCGACAGGGTCATTAGGAATGAAAAACTGTTTTTT. Amino acid sequence: CASSPDRVIRNEKLFF.

The chain is built from TRBV5-1 and TRBJ1-1; D not resolved. Germline V gives CDR1 SGHRS, CDR2 YFSETQ. Between the trimmed V and J ends, which lost 8 bases and 1 base, there was a span of 9 bases. CDR3 length equals 12 residues. The CDR3 DNA follows: TGCGCCAGTGCGACGGGGAACACTGAAGCTTTCTTT. It specifies CASATGNTEAFF.

This sequence joins TRBV2 and TRBJ2-3; D might be TRBD2 (5 bases). The germline CDR1 and CDR2 sequences are SNHLY and FYNNEI. The ends were cut back, 1 base at V and 8 bases at J, with 7 bases in the middle. This CDR3 region has 12 residues. The DNA for the CDR3 is TGTGCCAGCAGTGAAGTTCGGGGTACGCAGTATTTT. Translated: CASSEVRGTQYF.

This sequence joins TRBV6-5 and TRBJ2-5; TRBD1 agrees at 9 bases. This CDR3 is 15 amino acids long. Germline trimming cut 6 bases from V and 5 bases from J; bases unmatched to any gene: 10. The germline gives CDR1 MNHEY, CDR2 SVGAGI. CDR3 sequence reads: CASRTGTGPMETQYF. Here the CDR3 DNA reads TGTGCCAGCAGAACCGGGACAGGGCCTATGGAGACCCAGTACTTC.

V gene TRBV4-3 combines with J gene TRBJ2-1; D might be TRBD1 (5 bases). Trimming removed 3 bases at V and 2 bases at J, with 14 bases between. Germline CDR1 is LGHNA and CDR2 is YSLEER. This CDR3 spans 16 amino acids. The CDR3 spells CASSHRYLGAYNEQFF. CDR3 in DNA: TGCGCCAGCAGCCACCGTTACTTAGGGGCCTACAATGAGCAGTTCTTC.

The chain couples TRBV29-1 to TRBJ2-1; 14 nucleotides line up with TRBD2. V lost 7 bases, J lost 6 bases, and 5 bases stayed unmatched. This CDR3 spans 14 amino acids. Germline lookup yields CDR1 SQVTM and CDR2 ANQGSEA. DNA for the CDR3: TGCAGCGGCGGAGGGACTAGCGGGAGCAATGAGCAGTTCTTC. Translated, it gives CSGGGTSGSNEQFF.

This chain joins TRBV18 and TRBJ2-1; perhaps TRBD1 as D (6 bases). This CDR3 spans 16 amino acids. Trimming pared 6 bases from V and 5 bases from J, leaving 20 bases between. Germline V gene lookup returns CDR1 KGHSH and CDR2 LQKENI. Written as DNA, the CDR3 is TGTGCCAGCTCGCAACGTAACCGGGACAAACACAATGAGCAGTTCTTC. Amino acids: CASSQRNRDKHNEQFF. The variable domain in full, completed from reference TRBV18 and TRBJ2-1, reads NAGVMQNPRHLVRRRGQEARLRCSPMKGHSHVYWYRQLPEEGLKFMVYLQKENIIDESGMPKERFSAEFPKEGPSILRIQQVVRGDSAAYFCASSQRNRDKHNEQFFGPGTRLTVL.

The chain joins TRBV5-4 to TRBJ1-6; D is possibly TRBD1 (5 bases). This CDR3 is 16 amino acids long. The germline CDR1 and CDR2 sequences are SGHNT and YYREEE (reference sequence). Trimming took off 4 bases at V and 7 bases at J, with 18 bases between the two ends. CDR3 coding DNA: TGTGCCAGCAGCCCCGGGCAGGGAAAATCGAATTCACCCCTCCACTTT. This encodes CASSPGQGKSNSPLHF.

The chain couples TRBV3-1 (or the pseudogene TRBV3-2) to TRBJ1-4, with D perhaps TRBD1 (5 bases). The CDR3 totals 14 residues. The V gene's germline CDR1 is LGHDT and CDR2 YNNKEL (reference sequence). V gave up 2 bases and J gave up 4 bases, with 8 bases separating them. The CDR3 is CASSQRGLNEKLFF. CDR3 DNA sequence: TGTGCCAGCAGCCAACGGGGACTTAATGAAAAACTGTTTTTT.

The CDR3 DNA follows: TGTGCCAGCAGTTTACCCGTGGCGGACAGGCCCGGGGAGCTGTTTTTT. This encodes CASSLPVADRPGELFF. The J gene is TRBJ2-2, the V gene TRBV27; 7 positions agree with TRBD1. J lost 6 bases, V lost 2 bases, and 9 bases had no gene match. Germline lookup yields CDR1 MNHEY and CDR2 SMNVEV (reference sequence). The CDR3 contains 16 residues.